These 28 T cell receptor beta chains were sequenced from one sample in a study of cytomegalovirus exposure and HLA in healthy donors. 60 Vbeta and 13 Jbeta primers were used in PCR. TCRdb's table, derived via immunoSEQ multiplex PCR, lists solely in-frame clones and lacks some. This sample has over 130,000 clones, with more than 75% found just once. Sequenced sample: PBMCs. Receptors were obtained from a human donor in good health.

CDR3: CASSPYPLRLAGFSDTQYF. DNA of the CDR3: TGTGCCAGCAGCCCCTACCCCCTCAGACTAGCGGGATTCTCAGATACGCAGTATTTT. The J gene is TRBJ2-3, the V gene TRBV7-3; 11 nucleotides align to TRBD2. Germline V gene sequence: CDR1 SGHTA, CDR2 FQGTGA. The CDR3 covers 19 residues. J was trimmed by 4 bases and V by 5 bases; bases with no gene match: 17.

The chain carries TRBV27 and TRBJ2-1; TRBD2 agrees at 8 bases. Per germline, CDR1 MNHEY and CDR2 SMNVEV (reference sequence). V dropped 5 bases and J dropped 4; count of bases not matched to a gene: 10. The CDR3 covers 16 residues. The CDR3 is CASSQTSGLRYNEQFF. For the CDR3, the DNA is TGTGCCAGCAGTCAAACTAGCGGACTACGGTACAATGAGCAGTTCTTC.

In its sample, this clone was seen a few times. This chain links TRBV5-8 with TRBJ2-7; D gene uncertain. Trimming removed 4 bases at V and 3 bases at J, with 5 bases between. CDR1 and CDR2 (germline): SGHTS, YDEGEE. This CDR3 has 11 amino acids. CDR3 loop: CASSPFYEQYF. The CDR3 coding sequence is TGTGCCAGCAGCCCGTTCTACGAGCAGTACTTC.

This chain joins TRBV19 and TRBJ1-2, with D tentatively TRBD1 (5 bases). Germline V CDR1 and CDR2: LNHDA, SQIVND (reference sequence). This CDR3 region has 14 residues. V lost 5 bases to trimming and J lost 5 bases, with 15 bases between them. The CDR3 region has the DNA TGTGCCAGTAGTGCCATTAGAAGACAGTATGGCTACACCTTC. Its protein is CASSAIRRQYGYTF.

V and J are TRBV12-5 and TRBJ1-6; 10 nucleotides line up with TRBD1. Germline V CDR1 and CDR2: LGHNT, FRNRAP. V shed 6 bases, J shed 6 bases, and the junction held 8 bases outside the gene matches. The CDR3 extends over 16 amino acids. The CDR3 region is CASGPPGTGVNSPLHF. The CDR3 region has the DNA TGTGCTAGTGGCCCCCCCGGGACAGGGGTTAATTCACCCCTCCACTTT.

The rearrangement uses TRBV2 and TRBJ2-3; 8 bases map to TRBD2. There are 13 residues in the CDR3. Germline-derived CDR1 and CDR2 are SNHLY and FYNNEI. The trim removed 6 bases at V and 6 bases at J, leaving 5 bases unmatched. The CDR3 bases are TGTGCCAGCAGACGGGGGGGGTTTGATACGCAGTATTTT. This encodes CASRRGGFDTQYF.

The gene calls are TRBV11-3 and TRBJ1-1; 7 bases match TRBD1. Trimming cost V 5 bases and J 3 bases; bases outside gene matches: 3. Germline CDR1 is SGHNT and CDR2 is YENEEA. CDR3 size: 13 residues. The DNA of the CDR3 is TGTGCCAGCAGCGACAGGGTCGACACTGAAGCTTTCTTT. This translates into CASSDRVDTEAFF.

This sequence joins TRBV9 and TRBJ1-4; the D gene is possibly TRBD1 (6 bases). V dropped 3 bases and J dropped 6 bases, with 15 bases sitting between them. The germline V gene has CDR1 SGDLS and CDR2 YYNGEE. The CDR3 consists of 15 residues. The CDR3 nucleotides are TGTGCCAGCAGCGCGTCCGGGACACGGGATGAAAAACTGTTTTTT. This translates into CASSASGTRDEKLFF.

The chain joins TRBV19 to TRBJ1-3; D unclear. V was trimmed by 2 bases and J by 4 bases, leaving 12 bases between them. Germline V gene data show CDR1 as LNHDA and CDR2 as SQIVND (reference sequence). The CDR3 length is 15 residues. CDR3 nucleotide sequence: TGTGCCAGTAGTATAAACTTCAGGAAGGGAAACACCATATATTTT. Translation: CASSINFRKGNTIYF. The full variable domain, rest sourced from reference TRBV19 and TRBJ1-3, is DGGITQSPKYLFRKEGQNVTLSCEQNLNHDAMYWYRQDPGQGLRLIYYSQIVNDFQKGDIAEGYSVSREKKESFPLTVTSAQKNPTAFYLCASSINFRKGNTIYFGEGSWLTVV.

This chain connects TRBV7-2 to TRBJ2-5; D is perhaps TRBD2 (6 bases). Per the germline V gene, CDR1 is SGHTA and CDR2 is FQGNSA. Trimming pared 2 bases from V and 5 bases from J, leaving 12 bases between. The CDR3 has 14 amino acids. The CDR3 loop is CASSLPPGLETQYF. CDR3 DNA sequence: TGTGCCAGCAGCTTACCCCCGGGACTCGAGACCCAGTACTTC.

V gene TRBV29-1 combines with J gene TRBJ2-3, with D uncertain. V was clipped by 5 bases and J by 0 bases, with 6 bases between them. This CDR3 is built from 12 residues. Germline CDR1 and CDR2: SQVTM and ANQGSEA. The CDR3 nucleotides are TGCAGCGTTCGCGGCAGCACAGATACGCAGTATTTT. Translation: CSVRGSTDTQYF.

The chain joins TRBV4-2 to TRBJ2-6, with 7 bases lining up with TRBD1. V gave up 0 bases and J gave up 0 bases; unmatched junction bases: 8. This CDR3 has 19 amino acids. The germline gives CDR1 LGHNA, CDR2 YNFKEQ. Written as DNA, the CDR3 is TGTGCCAGCAGCCAAGAGGGGGACAGCTCCCCCTCTGGGGCCAACGTCCTGACTTTC. Its protein is CASSQEGDSSPSGANVLTF.

This sequence joins TRBV4-1 and TRBJ2-1, with 10 bases fitting TRBD2. V lost 0 bases and J lost 6; bases outside the gene matches: 5. The germline CDR1 and CDR2 sequences are MGHRA and YSYEKL. The CDR3 has 16 residues. This CDR3 is CASSQDEREGPNEQFF. The CDR3 coding sequence is TGCGCCAGCAGCCAAGATGAGCGGGAGGGCCCCAATGAGCAGTTCTTC.

In this sample, this clone turned up once. The chain links TRBV6-5 to TRBJ2-3; D remains unclear. There are 15 residues in the CDR3. Germline V gives CDR1 MNHEY, CDR2 SVGAGI. Trimming removed 0 bases from V and 4 bases from J, with 11 bases in between. CDR3 bases: TGTGCCAGCAGTTACTCTGGAGACCGAGCAGATACGCAGTATTTT. The encoded protein is CASSYSGDRADTQYF.

CDR3 sequence reads: CASIRQGTYGYTF. The CDR3 DNA is TGTGCCAGCATCCGACAGGGGACCTATGGCTACACCTTC. V usage is TRBV5-4 and J usage is TRBJ1-2, with 8 bases identical to TRBD1. Germline lookup yields CDR1 SGHNT and CDR2 YYREEE (reference sequence). CDR3 size: 13 residues. Trimming cost V 6 bases and J 4 bases; bases outside gene matches: 5. Combining the CDR3 with reference TRBV5-4 and TRBJ1-2 gives the whole variable domain ETGVTQSPTHLIKTRGQQVTLRCSSQSGHNTVSWYQQALGQGPQFIFQYYREEENGRGNFPPRFSGLQFPNYSSELNVNALELDDSALYLCASIRQGTYGYTFGSGTRLTVV.

The genes are TRBV7-6 and TRBJ1-4, with D perhaps TRBD1 (5 bases). CDR1 SGHVS and CDR2 FNYEAQ come from the germline V gene. The germline V and J ends were trimmed by 1 base and 8 bases, with 17 bases remaining between them. CDR3 length: 16 residues. CDR3 sequence reads: CASSLGIQVRGEKLFF. In DNA form, the CDR3 reads TGTGCCAGCAGCTTAGGGATTCAGGTCCGGGGGGAAAAACTGTTTTTT.

Turning to this clone: An end of the junction differs from the germline gene, which may be a read error. V is TRBV6-5 and J is TRBJ2-7; possibly TRBD1 for D (6 bases). This CDR3 has 10 residues. Germline V gene lookup returns CDR1 MNHEY and CDR2 SVGAGI. In nucleotides, the CDR3 is TGCGCGGCAGGGGCCTACGAGCAGTACTTC. Translating gives CAAGAYEQYF.

V is TRBV7-2 and J is TRBJ1-1; TRBD1 matches at 10 bases. The germline V gene encodes CDR1 SGHTA and CDR2 FQGNSA. The trim removed 5 bases at V and 5 bases at J, leaving 8 bases unmatched. This CDR3 contains 15 residues. This CDR3 is CASSPDGTGETEAFF. DNA for the CDR3: TGTGCCAGCAGCCCTGACGGGACAGGGGAAACTGAAGCTTTCTTT. Complete variable domain (other parts from reference TRBV7-2 and TRBJ1-1): GAGVSQSPSNKVTEKGKDVELRCDPISGHTALYWYRQSLGQGLEFLIYFQGNSAPDKSGLPSDRFSAERTGGSVSTLTIQRTQQEDSAVYLCASSPDGTGETEAFFGQGTRLTVV.

V is TRBV7-9 and J is TRBJ1-1; weak D call: TRBD1 (5 bases). V was clipped by 4 bases and J by 1 base, with 13 bases between them. CDR1 and CDR2 from the germline V gene are SEHNR and FQNEAQ (reference sequence). The CDR3 length is 15 residues. DNA for the CDR3: TGTGCCAGCAGCTCCGCGGGGGGGACGAACACTGAAGCTTTCTTT. Translating gives CASSSAGGTNTEAFF.

This clone was observed a single time. The chain employs TRBV28 and TRBJ1-1; D is perhaps TRBD1 (5 bases). CDR3 length equals 15 residues. The germline V gene encodes CDR1 MDHEN and CDR2 SYDVKM. V lost 7 bases and J 1 base, leaving 16 bases between the germline ends. The CDR3 reads CASTLGLTGNTEAFF. The CDR3, as DNA: TGTGCCAGCACCCTAGGGTTAACAGGGAACACTGAAGCTTTCTTT.

V usage is TRBV5-1 and J usage is TRBJ1-4; D is perhaps TRBD1 (5 bases). The CDR3 runs 12 residues. Germline assignment: CDR1 SGHRS and CDR2 YFSETQ. V was shortened by 4 bases and J by 12 bases, with 13 bases between the two germline ends. CDR3 residues: CASSLDGGELFF. The CDR3, as DNA: TGCGCCAGCAGCCTGGACGGAGGGGAACTGTTTTTT.

The chain joins TRBV7-6 to TRBJ1-1, with D possibly TRBD1 on 6 matching bases. The CDR3 is 16 residues long. The germline V gene encodes CDR1 SGHVS and CDR2 FNYEAQ. Trimming left V 0 bases short and J 1 base short, with 12 bases between. The CDR3 DNA is TGTGCCAGCAGCTTAGCGCAGGTGACAGGGAACACTGAAGCTTTCTTT. Its protein is CASSLAQVTGNTEAFF.

This chain joins TRBV20-1 and TRBJ1-5; TRBD1 aligns across 7 bases. The V gene end was trimmed by 6 bases and the J gene end by 12 bases; junction bases not matched to a gene: 8. This CDR3 contains 11 residues. The germline V gene encodes CDR1 DFQATT and CDR2 SNEGSKA (reference sequence). CDR3 DNA sequence: TGCAGTGCCGCACGACAGGGAGTCCAGCATTTT. It is translated as CSAARQGVQHF.

The chain couples TRBV6-6 to TRBJ1-5; tentative D call: TRBD1 (6 bases). From germline, CDR1 is MNHNY and CDR2 SVGAGI (reference sequence). The CDR3 consists of 15 residues. The V end was cut by 6 bases, the J end by 0 bases, with 12 bases between. The CDR3 spells CASRWTVASNQPQHF. In nucleotides, the CDR3 is TGTGCCAGCAGGTGGACAGTAGCTAGCAATCAGCCCCAGCATTTT.

The chain combines TRBV11-2 with TRBJ2-7, with D perhaps TRBD1 (6 bases). Germline CDR1 SGHAT, CDR2 FQNNGV. V shed 0 bases and J shed 5 bases, with 17 bases lying between them. This CDR3 contains 16 residues. CDR3 nucleotide sequence: TGTGCCAGCAGCTTAGATGGGCGGGCAGGGGTCAACGAGCAGTACTTC. Amino acids: CASSLDGRAGVNEQYF. Variable domain in full (rest from reference TRBV11-2 and TRBJ2-7): EAGVAQSPRYKIIEKRQSVAFWCNPISGHATLYWYQQILGQGPKLLIQFQNNGVVDDSQLPKDRFSAERLKGVDSTLKIQPAKLEDSAVYLCASSLDGRAGVNEQYFGPGTRLTVT.

This chain uses TRBV6-6 with TRBJ2-5, with TRBD1 matching over 7 bases. The J call is doubtful: the DNA matches TRBJ2-7 better. The CDR3 is made up of 14 amino acids. Germline V gene sequence: CDR1 MNHNY, CDR2 SVGAGI (reference sequence). The CDR3 protein is CASSPGQRIYEQYF. The DNA for the CDR3 is TGTGCCAGCAGCCCGGGACAGAGGATCTACGAGCAGTACTTC.

The J gene is TRBJ2-2, the V gene TRBV27; TRBD1 matches at 7 bases. The germline CDR1 and CDR2 sequences are MNHEY and SMNVEV (reference sequence). CDR3 length: 16 amino acids. V shed 4 bases, J shed 4 bases, and the junction held 9 bases outside the gene matches. The chain's CDR3 is CASSSIPRGSTGELFF. In DNA form, the CDR3 reads TGTGCCAGCAGTTCAATTCCCAGGGGGAGCACCGGGGAGCTGTTTTTT.

This chain joins TRBV5-1 and TRBJ2-3; 14 nucleotides match TRBD2. The junction had 2 bases not matched to a gene; V was cut back by 4 bases and J by 4 bases. CDR3 size: 15 residues. Germline V gene data show CDR1 as SGHRS and CDR2 as YFSETQ. The CDR3: CASSPTSGRADTQYF. The DNA for the CDR3 is TGCGCCAGCAGCCCGACTAGCGGGAGGGCAGATACGCAGTATTTT.